A single sample is the source of the 31 T cell receptor beta chains below, sequenced in a study of cytomegalovirus exposure and HLA in healthy donors. PCR used 60 Vbeta primers and 13 Jbeta primers. Libraries were prepared by immunoSEQ multiplex PCR; TCRdb keeps only in-frame clonotypes and omits some of them. Among about 140,000 clones, 79% were seen once, and the ten largest hold 6.5%. What was sequenced was PBMCs. The receptors derive from a man in his forties in good health and CMV-seropositive.

The chain links TRBV6-1 to TRBJ1-5; tentatively, D is TRBD1 (6 bases). V lost 7 bases and J lost 0, with 13 bases in between. The CDR3 contains 15 residues. In germline, CDR1 is MNHNS, CDR2 SASEGT. As DNA, the CDR3 is TGTGCCAGCAACCGAGGGGGAGATAGCAATCAGCCCCAGCATTTT. This sequence encodes CASNRGGDSNQPQHF.

A few counts support this clone. The genes are TRBV29-1 and TRBJ1-4, with 8 bases matching TRBD1. CDR3 length: 14 residues. The trim removed 6 bases at V and 8 bases at J, leaving 11 bases unmatched. The germline V gene encodes CDR1 SQVTM and CDR2 ANQGSEA. In nucleotides, the CDR3 is TGCAGCGTAGAAATCCAGGGGGCTGGAGAAAAACTGTTTTTT. Protein sequence: CSVEIQGAGEKLFF.

The chain links TRBV7-2 to TRBJ2-7; 11 bases fit TRBD2. Germline V gives CDR1 SGHTA, CDR2 FQGNSA. The CDR3 loop spans 16 amino acids. Trimming at V came to 5 bases and at J to 1 base, leaving 7 bases not matched to a gene. The CDR3 protein is CASSDLTSGKSYEQYF. For the CDR3, the DNA is TGTGCCAGCAGCGATCTGACTAGCGGGAAATCCTACGAGCAGTACTTC.

This clone was seen once. The J gene is TRBJ2-3, the V gene TRBV28; 7 bases are shared with TRBD1. The CDR3 extends over 17 amino acids. CDR1 and CDR2 from the germline V gene are MDHEN and SYDVKM. The ends lost 3 bases at V and 7 bases at J; junction bases unmatched: 16. DNA for the CDR3: TGTGCCAGCAGTTTCGCCGGACAGGCCCTACGCGTGTATACGCAGTATTTT. Protein: CASSFAGQALRVYTQYF.

This clone has more than one count but fewer than ten. The V call is TRBV6-1, the J call TRBJ2-3, with 14 bases fitting TRBD2. Looked up from germline, CDR1 is MNHNS and CDR2 is SASEGT. CDR3 size: 15 residues. Trimming took 4 bases from V and 4 from J; bases not matched to a gene: 1. CDR3: CASSGLAGGPDTQYF. DNA of the CDR3: TGTGCCAGCAGTGGACTAGCGGGAGGGCCAGATACGCAGTATTTT.

The chain couples TRBV19 to TRBJ1-1; D call uncertain. CDR3 length equals 16 residues. Germline V CDR1 and CDR2: LNHDA, SQIVND (reference sequence). Trimming removed 2 bases at V and 4 bases at J, with 17 bases between. As DNA, the CDR3 is TGTGCCAGTAGTATACTATTCGGTCGGGATGGCACTGAAGCTTTCTTT. Its translation is CASSILFGRDGTEAFF.

The genes are TRBV11-2 and TRBJ2-1; D not certain. Trimming pared 1 base from V and 2 bases from J, leaving 9 bases between. The CDR3 is 15 residues long. Germline V gene lookup returns CDR1 SGHAT and CDR2 FQNNGV. Here the CDR3 reads CASSLGPGPYNEQFF. CDR3 sequence (DNA): TGTGCCAGCAGCTTAGGGCCAGGCCCCTACAATGAGCAGTTCTTC.

This clone was detected once. As DNA, the CDR3 is TGTGCCAGCAGTGTGGGACAGGCTGGATACGAGCAGTACTTC. This sequence encodes CASSVGQAGYEQYF. This sequence joins TRBV27 and TRBJ2-7; 8 bases map to TRBD1. Trimming at V came to 5 bases and at J to 4 bases, leaving 7 bases not matched to a gene. Germline V gene sequence: CDR1 MNHEY, CDR2 SMNVEV (reference sequence). The CDR3 covers 14 residues.

This clone has just one count. The rearrangement uses TRBV14 and TRBJ1-2; D unresolved. Germline assignment: CDR1 SGHDN and CDR2 FVKESK. Trimming pared 0 bases from V and 1 base from J, leaving 6 bases between. The CDR3 sequence is 14 residues long. The DNA for the CDR3 is TGTGCCAGCAGCCAAGATTTGAGTAACTATGGCTACACCTTC. This encodes CASSQDLSNYGYTF.

The chain combines TRBV7-3 with TRBJ2-2; 13 nucleotides align to TRBD2. CDR1 and CDR2 from the germline V gene are SGHTA and FQGTGA. The length of the CDR3 is 18 residues. Germline trimming cut 5 bases from V and 0 bases from J; bases unmatched to any gene: 6. The CDR3 here is CASSLRGLAGTNTGELFF. The DNA of the CDR3 is TGTGCCAGCAGCCTTCGGGGACTAGCGGGGACGAACACCGGGGAGCTGTTTTTT. The variable domain in full, with the rest retrieved from reference TRBV7-3 and TRBJ2-2, is GAGVSQTPSNKVTEKGKYVELRCDPISGHTALYWYRQSLGQGPEFLIYFQGTGAADDSGLPNDRFFAVRPEGSVSTLKIQRTERGDSAVYLCASSLRGLAGTNTGELFFGEGSRLTVL.

The V gene is TRBV14, the J gene TRBJ2-7; TRBD1 matches at 8 bases. The junction had 10 bases not matched to a gene; V was cut back by 1 base and J by 2 bases. The CDR3 is 17 amino acids. CDR1 is SGHDN, CDR2 FVKESK, per germline. This CDR3 reads CASSQGRFGTGTYEQYF. In DNA form, the CDR3 reads TGTGCCAGCAGCCAAGGACGATTTGGGACAGGAACCTACGAGCAGTACTTC.

This chain joins TRBV6-5 and TRBJ2-2; weak D call: TRBD1 (5 bases). The V end was cut by 10 bases, the J end by 7 bases, with 16 bases between. The CDR3 runs to 13 residues. Germline lookup yields CDR1 MNHEY and CDR2 SVGAGI. CDR3 nucleotide sequence: TGTGCCACAGTGGACACCTTCTTCGGGGAGCTGTTTTTT. Its translation is CATVDTFFGELFF.

This clone has only a few counts. The rearrangement joins TRBV6-1 to TRBJ1-4; 7 bases map to TRBD1. V dropped 0 bases and J dropped 3; count of bases not matched to a gene: 1. CDR3 length: 15 residues. The V gene's germline CDR1 is MNHNS and CDR2 SASEGT. This CDR3 reads CASSEAGQPNEKLFF. Here the CDR3 DNA reads TGTGCCAGCAGTGAAGCGGGACAGCCTAATGAAAAACTGTTTTTT.

This sequence joins TRBV5-1 and TRBJ2-7, with D unresolved. Germline CDR1 reads SGHRS; CDR2 reads YFSETQ. The ends were cut back, 3 bases at V and 0 bases at J, with 10 bases in the middle. The CDR3 is 14 residues long. The CDR3 nucleotides read TGCGCCAGCAGCTCGCAGATTCTCTCCTACGAGCAGTACTTC. As protein: CASSSQILSYEQYF.

This chain joins TRBV5-1 and TRBJ1-6; 8 nucleotides agree with TRBD1. From germline, CDR1 is SGHRS and CDR2 YFSETQ. The CDR3 consists of 15 residues. Germline trimming cut 4 bases from V and 8 bases from J; bases unmatched to any gene: 8. The CDR3 loop is CASSPRTGKDSPLHF. The CDR3 DNA sequence: TGCGCCAGCAGCCCACGGACAGGGAAGGATTCACCCCTCCACTTT.

J is TRBJ1-1 and V is TRBV4-1, with D unclear. V lost 3 bases to trimming and J lost 6 bases, with 11 bases between them. CDR1 is MGHRA and CDR2 is YSYEKL in the germline V gene. CDR3 length: 13 amino acids. CDR3 loop: CASSHPGSAEAFF. The CDR3 bases are TGCGCCAGCAGCCACCCTGGGAGCGCTGAAGCTTTCTTT.

The V and J genes are TRBV15 and TRBJ1-2; 7 nucleotides match TRBD1. From germline, CDR1 is LNHNV and CDR2 YYDKDF (reference sequence). V dropped 5 bases and J dropped 4; count of bases not matched to a gene: 10. The CDR3 has 15 amino acids. The CDR3 loop is CATSPRQGGVYGYTF. The CDR3 nucleotides read TGTGCCACCAGCCCACGACAGGGCGGGGTCTATGGCTACACCTTC.

The chain combines TRBV14 with TRBJ2-5; 7 positions agree with TRBD1. The CDR3 is 15 amino acids. CDR1 is SGHDN and CDR2 is FVKESK in the germline V gene. V shed 1 base and J 2 bases; nucleotides not matched to a gene: 4. The CDR3: CASSQGDRVQETQYF. The DNA for the CDR3 is TGTGCCAGCAGCCAAGGGGACAGAGTACAAGAGACCCAGTACTTC.

In nucleotides, the CDR3 is TGTGCCAGTAGTATAGATCTTGGACAGGGGTGGAAGAACGAGCAGTACTTC. As protein: CASSIDLGQGWKNEQYF. The chain is built from TRBV19 and TRBJ2-7; 9 nucleotides align to TRBD1. This CDR3 has 17 residues. V trimming: 0 bases; J trimming: 5 bases; junction bases outside the gene matches: 11. Germline V lookup: CDR1 LNHDA, CDR2 SQIVND (reference sequence).

The V and J genes are TRBV7-9 and TRBJ2-1; 8 positions agree with TRBD2. The CDR3 contains 15 residues. Germline V lookup: CDR1 SEHNR, CDR2 FQNEAQ (reference sequence). The V gene end was trimmed by 5 bases and the J gene end by 10 bases; junction bases not matched to a gene: 13. The CDR3 DNA follows: TGTGCCAGCAGCCCTGCAGGCCGGGAGGGAGAGGAGCAGTTCTTC. Residues: CASSPAGREGEEQFF. The full variable domain, its missing parts supplied by reference TRBV7-9 and TRBJ2-1, is DTGVSQNPRHKITKRGQNVTFRCDPISEHNRLYWYRQTLGQGPEFLTYFQNEAQLEKSRLLSDRFSAERPKGSFSTLEIQRTEQGDSAMYLCASSPAGREGEEQFFGPGTRLTVL.

The chain employs TRBV5-1 and TRBJ1-1, with a weak D call TRBD1 (6 bases). V lost 5 bases and J lost 0, with 11 bases in between. Germline CDR1 and CDR2: SGHRS and YFSETQ. The CDR3 length is 14 residues. The CDR3 nucleotides read TGCGCCAGCAGGGAGACAGGAGTGAACACTGAAGCTTTCTTT. Amino acid sequence: CASRETGVNTEAFF. Complete variable domain (other parts from reference TRBV5-1 and TRBJ1-1): KAGVTQTPRYLIKTRGQQVTLSCSPISGHRSVSWYQQTPGQGLQFLFEYFSETQRNKGNFPGRFSGRQFSNSRSEMNVSTLELGDSALYLCASRETGVNTEAFFGQGTRLTVV.

This clone showed up just once. This chain joins TRBV11-2 and TRBJ2-2; TRBD1 agrees at 9 bases. CDR3 length: 15 residues. In germline, CDR1 is SGHAT, CDR2 FQNNGV. Trimming cost V 3 bases and J 7 bases; bases outside gene matches: 6. The CDR3 loop reads CASSLRTGEGGELFF. CDR3 in DNA: TGTGCCAGCAGCTTGAGGACAGGGGAGGGCGGGGAGCTGTTTTTT.

In this sample, this clone turned up a few times. The chain combines TRBV7-2 with TRBJ1-2, with 7 positions matching TRBD1. The V segment lost 0 bases and the J segment 8 bases; nucleotides outside the gene matches: 9. The CDR3 is 15 residues long. Looked up from germline, CDR1 is SGHTA and CDR2 is FQGNSA. CDR3 DNA: TGTGCCAGCAGCTTAGCGCGAACAGGGGTAAGAGGCTACACCTTC. It yields the protein CASSLARTGVRGYTF.

The gene calls are TRBV5-6 and TRBJ1-6; 8 bases are a match to TRBD1. Losses at the gene ends were 4 bases for V and 10 bases for J; bases not matched to a gene: 13. The CDR3 loop spans 16 amino acids. The germline V gene encodes CDR1 SGHDT and CDR2 YYEEEE. The CDR3 sequence is CASSPGTRQGISPLHF. Here the CDR3 DNA reads TGTGCCAGCAGCCCCGGAACCAGACAGGGGATCTCACCCCTCCACTTT. The complete variable domain, with remaining parts taken from reference TRBV5-6 and TRBJ1-6, reads DAGVTQSPTHLIKTRGQQVTLRCSPKSGHDTVSWYQQALGQGPQFIFQYYEEEERQRGNFPDRFSGHQFPNYSSELNVNALLLGDSALYLCASSPGTRQGISPLHFGNGTRLTVT.

This clone occurred a few times. The chain joins TRBV9 to TRBJ1-1, with a possible D match to TRBD1 (6 bases). Trimming took off 4 bases at V and 4 bases at J, with 17 bases between the two ends. CDR1 is SGDLS and CDR2 is YYNGEE in the germline V gene. CDR3 length: 15 amino acids. Written as DNA, the CDR3 is TGTGCCAGCAGCCCCTCGGGGGGGGGCGGCACTGAAGCTTTCTTT. This gives the protein CASSPSGGGGTEAFF.

The chain combines TRBV28 with TRBJ1-5, with 7 bases that match TRBD1. J lost 3 bases, V lost 5 bases, and 7 bases had no gene match. The CDR3 consists of 15 residues. Per germline, CDR1 MDHEN and CDR2 SYDVKM. The CDR3 sequence is CASSPSGTVNQPQHF. The CDR3 coding sequence is TGTGCCAGCAGTCCATCCGGGACAGTCAATCAGCCCCAGCATTTT.

The genes are TRBV27 and TRBJ1-2; no clear D. Germline V gene data show CDR1 as MNHEY and CDR2 as SMNVEV (reference sequence). The CDR3 totals 14 residues. V lost 3 bases and J lost 5, with 13 bases in between. Here the CDR3 reads CASSFGGTSYGYTF. CDR3 sequence (DNA): TGTGCCAGCAGTTTTGGCGGTACTAGTTATGGCTACACCTTC.

This chain uses TRBV15 with TRBJ1-5, with D maybe TRBD1 (5 bases). The CDR3 loop spans 16 amino acids. Trimming stripped 9 bases from V and 0 bases from J, with 18 bases between. Germline lookup yields CDR1 LNHNV and CDR2 YYDKDF (reference sequence). The DNA of the CDR3 is TGTGCCACGGCGCAGGGATTAACCATTAGCAATCAGCCCCAGCATTTT. Amino acid sequence: CATAQGLTISNQPQHF.

The rearrangement uses TRBV19 and TRBJ2-1; D gene uncertain. Trimming cost V 4 bases and J 9 bases, with 13 bases left between them. Germline V gene lookup returns CDR1 LNHDA and CDR2 SQIVND (reference sequence). This CDR3 has 13 residues. For the CDR3, the DNA is TGTGCCAGTAGTAACCAGCGTGAGTCTGAGCAGTTCTTC. Amino acid sequence: CASSNQRESEQFF.

In the case of this clone: This specimen includes other DNA sequences encoding the same CDR3. This chain connects TRBV5-1 to TRBJ2-2; D not certain. Germline V gene sequence: CDR1 SGHRS, CDR2 YFSETQ. V was clipped by 0 bases and J by 1 base, with 4 bases between them. This CDR3 has 14 residues. The CDR3 bases are TGCGCCAGCAGCTTGGGGCAGAACACCGGGGAGCTGTTTTTT. Protein: CASSLGQNTGELFF.

This clone was seen a handful of times. V gene TRBV12-5 combines with J gene TRBJ2-5; D gene ambiguous. The tail of the sequence fits TRBJ2-7 better, so the J call may be wrong. Per germline, CDR1 LGHNT and CDR2 FRNRAP. This CDR3 has 13 residues. CDR3 region: CASGFARRHEQYF. CDR3 bases: TGTGCTAGTGGTTTTGCCCGCCGCCACGAGCAGTACTTC.